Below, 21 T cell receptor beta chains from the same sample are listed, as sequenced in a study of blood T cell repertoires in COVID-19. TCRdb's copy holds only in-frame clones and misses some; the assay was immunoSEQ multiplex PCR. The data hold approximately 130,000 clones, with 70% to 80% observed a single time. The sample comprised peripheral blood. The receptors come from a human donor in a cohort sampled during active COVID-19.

CDR3 sequence: CASSFPTGTGEETQYF. Written as DNA, the CDR3 is TGTGCCAGCAGCTTTCCGACCGGGACAGGGGAAGAGACCCAGTACTTC. The chain links TRBV11-2 to TRBJ2-5; 10 positions match TRBD1. After removal of 3 bases from V and 3 bases from J, the junction contained 7 bases not matched to a gene. Per the germline V gene, CDR1 is SGHAT and CDR2 is FQNNGV. The CDR3 has 16 residues.

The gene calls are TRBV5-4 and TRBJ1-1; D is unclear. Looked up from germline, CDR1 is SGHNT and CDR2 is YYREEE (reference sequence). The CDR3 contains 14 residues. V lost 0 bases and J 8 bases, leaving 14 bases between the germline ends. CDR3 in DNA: TGTGCCAGCAGCTTGGGACTAGACCCTATCGAAGCTTTCTTT. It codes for CASSLGLDPIEAFF.

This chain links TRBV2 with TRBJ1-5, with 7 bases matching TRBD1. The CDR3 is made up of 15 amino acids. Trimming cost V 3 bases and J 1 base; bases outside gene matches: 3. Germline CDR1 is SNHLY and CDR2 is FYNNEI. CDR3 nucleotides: TGTGCCAGCAGTGACAGGGGGAGCAGCAATCAGCCCCAGCATTTT. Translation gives CASSDRGSSNQPQHF. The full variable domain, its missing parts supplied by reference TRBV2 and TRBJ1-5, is EPEVTQTPSHQVTQMGQEVILRCVPISNHLYFYWYRQILGQKVEFLVSFYNNEISEKSEIFDDQFSVERPDGSNFTLKIRSTKLEDSAMYFCASSDRGSSNQPQHFGDGTRLSIL.

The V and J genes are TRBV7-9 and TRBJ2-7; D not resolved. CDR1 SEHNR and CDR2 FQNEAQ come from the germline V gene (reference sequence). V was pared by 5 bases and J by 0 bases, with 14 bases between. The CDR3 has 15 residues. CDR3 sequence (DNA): TGTGCCAGCAGCCCGAGTTCTTTTTTCTCCTACGAGCAGTACTTC. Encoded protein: CASSPSSFFSYEQYF.

In DNA, the CDR3 is TGTGCCAGCAGTTTCGGGACAAATTCCTACGAGCAGTACTTC. Translating it yields CASSFGTNSYEQYF. This sequence joins TRBV27 and TRBJ2-7; D perhaps matches TRBD1 (6 bases). This CDR3 has 14 amino acids. Germline CDR1 is MNHEY and CDR2 is SMNVEV (reference sequence). V gave up 3 bases and J gave up 1 base, with 10 bases separating them.

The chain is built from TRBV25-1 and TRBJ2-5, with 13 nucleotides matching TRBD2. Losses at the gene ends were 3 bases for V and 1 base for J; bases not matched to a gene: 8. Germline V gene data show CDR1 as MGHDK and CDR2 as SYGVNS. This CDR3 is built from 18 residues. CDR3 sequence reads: CASSDQTSGGPLQETQYF. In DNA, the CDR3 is TGTGCCAGCAGTGACCAGACTAGCGGGGGGCCCCTCCAAGAGACCCAGTACTTC.

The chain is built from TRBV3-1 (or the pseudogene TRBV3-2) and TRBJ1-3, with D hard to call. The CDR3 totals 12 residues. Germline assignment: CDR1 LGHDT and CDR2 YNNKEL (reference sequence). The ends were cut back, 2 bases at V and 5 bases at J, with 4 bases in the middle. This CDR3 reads CASSQSRNTIYF. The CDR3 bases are TGTGCCAGCAGCCAATCAAGAAACACCATATATTTT.

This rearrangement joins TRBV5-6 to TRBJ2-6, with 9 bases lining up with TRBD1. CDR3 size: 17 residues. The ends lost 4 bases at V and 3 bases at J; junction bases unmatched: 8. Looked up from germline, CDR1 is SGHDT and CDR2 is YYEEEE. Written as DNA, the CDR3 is TGTGCCAGCAGCCCCCGGGACAGGGCTCTTGGGGCCAACGTCCTGACTTTC. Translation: CASSPRDRALGANVLTF. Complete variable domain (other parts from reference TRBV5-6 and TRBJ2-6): DAGVTQSPTHLIKTRGQQVTLRCSPKSGHDTVSWYQQALGQGPQFIFQYYEEEERQRGNFPDRFSGHQFPNYSSELNVNALLLGDSALYLCASSPRDRALGANVLTFGAGSRLTVL.

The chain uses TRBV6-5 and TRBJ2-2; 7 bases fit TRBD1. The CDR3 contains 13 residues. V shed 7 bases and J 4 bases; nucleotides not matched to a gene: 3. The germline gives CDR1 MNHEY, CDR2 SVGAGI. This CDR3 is CASKRQGTGELFF. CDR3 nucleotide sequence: TGTGCCAGCAAAAGACAGGGCACCGGGGAGCTGTTTTTT.

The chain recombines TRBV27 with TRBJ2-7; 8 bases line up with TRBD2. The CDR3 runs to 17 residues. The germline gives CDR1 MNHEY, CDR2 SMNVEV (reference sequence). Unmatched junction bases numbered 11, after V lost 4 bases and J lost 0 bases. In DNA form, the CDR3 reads TGTGCCAGCAGTTCGGGGAGAGCGGGGGTTTTCTCCTACGAGCAGTACTTC. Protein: CASSSGRAGVFSYEQYF.

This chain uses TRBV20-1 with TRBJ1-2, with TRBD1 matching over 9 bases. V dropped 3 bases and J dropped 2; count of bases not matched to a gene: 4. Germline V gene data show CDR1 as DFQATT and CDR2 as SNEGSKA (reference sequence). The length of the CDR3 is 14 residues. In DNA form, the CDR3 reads TGCAGTGCTAGTACCGGGACAGGGAACTATGGCTACACCTTC. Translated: CSASTGTGNYGYTF.

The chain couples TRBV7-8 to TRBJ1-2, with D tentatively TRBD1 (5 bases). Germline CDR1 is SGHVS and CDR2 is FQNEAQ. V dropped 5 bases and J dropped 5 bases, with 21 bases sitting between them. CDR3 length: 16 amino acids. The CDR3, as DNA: TGTGCCAGCAGCGCCCCGGGGGGGGGAACGGGTTATGGCTACACCTTC. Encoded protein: CASSAPGGGTGYGYTF. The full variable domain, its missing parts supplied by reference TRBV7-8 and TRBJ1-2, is GAGVSQSPRYKVAKRGQDVALRCDPISGHVSLFWYQQALGQGPEFLTYFQNEAQLDKSGLPSDRFFAERPEGSVSTLKIQRTQQEDSAVYLCASSAPGGGTGYGYTFGSGTRLTVV.

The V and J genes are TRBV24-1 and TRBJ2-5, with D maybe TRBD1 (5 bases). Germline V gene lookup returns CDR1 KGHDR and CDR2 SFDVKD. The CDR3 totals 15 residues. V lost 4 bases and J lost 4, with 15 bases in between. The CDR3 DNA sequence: TGTGCCACCAGTGAGAGGCAGGGAACGTTAGAGACCCAGTACTTC. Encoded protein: CATSERQGTLETQYF.

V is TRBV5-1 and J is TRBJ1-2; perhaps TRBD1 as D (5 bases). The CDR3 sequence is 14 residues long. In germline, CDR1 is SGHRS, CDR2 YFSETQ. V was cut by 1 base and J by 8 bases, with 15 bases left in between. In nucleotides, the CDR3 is TGCGCCAGCAGCTTGAGTAGTCCAGGGTCCGGCTACACCTTC. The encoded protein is CASSLSSPGSGYTF.

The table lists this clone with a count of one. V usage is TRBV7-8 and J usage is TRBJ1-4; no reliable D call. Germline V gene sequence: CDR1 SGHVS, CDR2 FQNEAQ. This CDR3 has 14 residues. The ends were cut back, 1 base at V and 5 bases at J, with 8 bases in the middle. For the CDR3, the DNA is TGTGCCAGCAGCTTAGGAGGGCTCAATGAAAAACTGTTTTTT. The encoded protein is CASSLGGLNEKLFF.

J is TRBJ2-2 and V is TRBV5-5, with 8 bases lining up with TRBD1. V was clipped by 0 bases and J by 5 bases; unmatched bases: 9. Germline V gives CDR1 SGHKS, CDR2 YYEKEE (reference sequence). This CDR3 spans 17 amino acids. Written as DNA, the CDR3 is TGTGCCAGCAGCTTGGGGGCCCAGGGGGCAGGAACCGGGGAGCTGTTTTTT. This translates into CASSLGAQGAGTGELFF. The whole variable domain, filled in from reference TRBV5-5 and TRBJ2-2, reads DAGVTQSPTHLIKTRGQQVTLRCSPISGHKSVSWYQQVLGQGPQFIFQYYEKEERGRGNFPDRFSARQFPNYSSELNVNALLLGDSALYLCASSLGAQGAGTGELFFGEGSRLTVL.

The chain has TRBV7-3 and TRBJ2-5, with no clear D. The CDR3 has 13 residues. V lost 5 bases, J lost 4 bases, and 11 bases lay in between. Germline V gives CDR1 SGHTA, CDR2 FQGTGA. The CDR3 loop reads CASSQTPGETQYF. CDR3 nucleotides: TGTGCCAGCAGCCAAACTCCAGGAGAGACCCAGTACTTC. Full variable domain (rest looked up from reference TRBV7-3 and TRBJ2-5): GAGVSQTPSNKVTEKGKYVELRCDPISGHTALYWYRQSLGQGPEFLIYFQGTGAADDSGLPNDRFFAVRPEGSVSTLKIQRTERGDSAVYLCASSQTPGETQYFGPGTRLLVL.

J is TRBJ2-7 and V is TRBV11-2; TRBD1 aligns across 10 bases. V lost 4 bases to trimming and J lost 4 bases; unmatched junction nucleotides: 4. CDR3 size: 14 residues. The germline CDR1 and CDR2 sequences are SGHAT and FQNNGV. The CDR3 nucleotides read TGTGCCAGCAGCTCGGGACAGGGGCTTTACGAGCAGTACTTC. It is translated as CASSSGQGLYEQYF.

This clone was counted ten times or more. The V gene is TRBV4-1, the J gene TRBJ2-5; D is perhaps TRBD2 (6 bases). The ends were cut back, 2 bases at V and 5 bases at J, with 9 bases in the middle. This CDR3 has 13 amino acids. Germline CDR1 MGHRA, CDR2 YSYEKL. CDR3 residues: CASSQWRGETQYF. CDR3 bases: TGCGCCAGCAGCCAATGGAGGGGCGAGACCCAGTACTTC.

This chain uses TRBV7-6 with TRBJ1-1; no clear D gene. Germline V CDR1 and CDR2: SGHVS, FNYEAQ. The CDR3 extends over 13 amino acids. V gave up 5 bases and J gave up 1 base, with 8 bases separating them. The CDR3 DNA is TGTGCCAGCAGCCGTACTAGGAACACTGAAGCTTTCTTT. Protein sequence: CASSRTRNTEAFF.

CDR3 DNA sequence: TGTGCCAGTAGTACCCCGGGACAGGGAACCGAGCAGTACTTC. Amino acids: CASSTPGQGTEQYF. The chain employs TRBV19 and TRBJ2-7, with 9 bases fitting TRBD1. There are 14 residues in the CDR3. V lost 4 bases, J lost 6 bases, and 7 bases stayed unmatched. CDR1 is LNHDA, CDR2 SQIVND, per germline (reference sequence).